The T cell receptor beta chain under discussion was sequenced for a study of blood T cell repertoires in COVID-19. Study background: COVID-19 samples collected from the United States, Italy and Spain covered acute and convalescent phases.

Sequencing used immunoSEQ multiplex PCR; TCRdb keeps in-frame clones, though not all of them. Here the sample spans 150,000 or so clones, around 92% being singletons. Germline V gene data show CDR1 as SGHRS and CDR2 as YFSETQ. The V and J ends lost 0 bases and 3 bases respectively, with 11 bases between them. The CDR3 covers 15 residues. Sequenced sample: peripheral blood. This chain uses TRBV5-1 with TRBJ2-3; possibly TRBD1 for D (6 bases). This clonotype was obtained from a man aged 25-45 years with COVID-19, enrolled during active disease. This chain's CDR3 is CASSLEGDATDTQYF. The CDR3 DNA is TGCGCCAGCAGCTTGGAGGGGGACGCGACAGATACGCAGTATTTT.